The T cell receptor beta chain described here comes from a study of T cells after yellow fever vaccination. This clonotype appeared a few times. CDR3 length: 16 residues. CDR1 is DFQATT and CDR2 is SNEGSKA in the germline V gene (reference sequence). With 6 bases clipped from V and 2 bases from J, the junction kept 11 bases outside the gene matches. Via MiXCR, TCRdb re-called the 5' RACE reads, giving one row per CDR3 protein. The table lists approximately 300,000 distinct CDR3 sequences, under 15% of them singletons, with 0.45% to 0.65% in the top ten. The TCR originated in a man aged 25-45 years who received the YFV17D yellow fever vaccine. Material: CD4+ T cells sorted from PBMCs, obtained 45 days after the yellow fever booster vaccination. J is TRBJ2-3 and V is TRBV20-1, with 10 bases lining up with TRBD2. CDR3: CSASPILAGSTDTQYF. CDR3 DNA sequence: TGCAGTGCCTCGCCCATACTAGCGGGGTCCACAGATACGCAGTATTTT.